Shown below are 5 T cell receptor beta chains from a single sample sequenced in a study of blood T cell repertoires in COVID-19. Assay used: immunoSEQ multiplex PCR; TCRdb lists only in-frame clones, some missing. The sample lists 150,000 to 200,000 clones; 80% to 90% were seen once. Material for sequencing was peripheral blood. All receptors derive from a young man who had recovered from COVID-19.

This chain uses TRBV29-1 with TRBJ1-2; D unclear. This CDR3 comprises 14 residues. V shed 7 bases and J shed 2 bases, with 17 bases lying between them. The V gene's germline CDR1 is SQVTM and CDR2 ANQGSEA. The CDR3 bases are TGCAGCGCCGCCCTGACTGCTGTGAACTATGGCTACACCTTC. Translating gives CSAALTAVNYGYTF.

A single count supports this clone. The genes are TRBV6-5 and TRBJ1-3; D unresolved. V was trimmed by 2 bases and J by 3 bases, leaving 14 bases between them. The CDR3 length is 16 residues. Germline CDR1 reads MNHEY; CDR2 reads SVGAGI. The CDR3 protein is CASSYVPGNSGNTIYF. For the CDR3, the DNA is TGTGCCAGCAGTTACGTTCCGGGGAACAGTGGAAACACCATATATTTT.

The rearrangement uses TRBV19 and TRBJ1-2; 8 positions match TRBD1. Trimming cost V 3 bases and J 8 bases; bases outside gene matches: 11. The CDR3 extends over 15 amino acids. CDR1 is LNHDA and CDR2 is SQIVND in the germline V gene (reference sequence). As DNA, the CDR3 is TGTGCCAGTAGTATCACCTCTCAGGGGGCAAGAGGCTACACCTTC. Translated: CASSITSQGARGYTF.

V and J are TRBV13 and TRBJ1-1; weak D call: TRBD1 (5 bases). CDR1 and CDR2 from the germline V gene are PRHDT and FYEKMQ (reference sequence). The length of the CDR3 is 15 residues. V was trimmed by 2 bases and J by 0 bases, leaving 10 bases between them. CDR3 protein: CASSLSGQLNTEAFF. CDR3 in DNA: TGTGCCAGCAGCTTATCAGGGCAGCTGAACACTGAAGCTTTCTTT.

V gene TRBV5-1 combines with J gene TRBJ2-1; D remains ambiguous. The germline gives CDR1 SGHRS, CDR2 YFSETQ. V was shortened by 2 bases and J by 8 bases, with 11 bases between the two germline ends. The CDR3 totals 13 residues. CDR3 protein: CASSFTVGDEQFF. For the CDR3, the DNA is TGCGCCAGCAGCTTTACGGTTGGAGATGAGCAGTTCTTC.